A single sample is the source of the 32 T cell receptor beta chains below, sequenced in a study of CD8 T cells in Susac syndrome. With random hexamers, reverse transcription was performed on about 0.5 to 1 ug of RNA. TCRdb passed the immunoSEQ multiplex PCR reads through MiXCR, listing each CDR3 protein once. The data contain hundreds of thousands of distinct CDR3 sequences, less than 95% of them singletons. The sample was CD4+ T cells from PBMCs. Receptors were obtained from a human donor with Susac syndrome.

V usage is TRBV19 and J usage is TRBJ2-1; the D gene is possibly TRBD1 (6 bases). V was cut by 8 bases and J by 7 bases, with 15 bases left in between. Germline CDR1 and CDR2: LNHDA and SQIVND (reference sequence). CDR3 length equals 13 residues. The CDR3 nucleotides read TGTGCCAGTGGTCTACAGGGATGGAATGAGCAGTTCTTC. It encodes CASGLQGWNEQFF.

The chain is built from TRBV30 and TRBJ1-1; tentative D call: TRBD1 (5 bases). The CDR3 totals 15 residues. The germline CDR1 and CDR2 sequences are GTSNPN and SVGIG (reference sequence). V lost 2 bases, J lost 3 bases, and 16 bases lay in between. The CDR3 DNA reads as TGTGCCTGGAGTACTTCCGCCGGGGCGGACACTGAAGCTTTCTTT. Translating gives CAWSTSAGADTEAFF.

The CDR3 bases are TGTGCCAGCAGCAGGGACAGGCTTGGCTATGGCTACACCTTC. Translating it yields CASSRDRLGYGYTF. The V call is TRBV6-5, the J call TRBJ1-2; 8 nucleotides match TRBD1. Germline CDR1 is MNHEY and CDR2 is SVGAGI. The CDR3 has 14 amino acids. Losses at the gene ends were 6 bases for V and 4 bases for J; bases not matched to a gene: 7.

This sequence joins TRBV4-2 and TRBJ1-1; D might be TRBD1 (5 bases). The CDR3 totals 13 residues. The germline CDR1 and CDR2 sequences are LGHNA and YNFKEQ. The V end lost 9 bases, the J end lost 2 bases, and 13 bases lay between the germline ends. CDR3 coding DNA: TGTGCCAGTTCACGGGACCTCAACACTGAAGCTTTCTTT. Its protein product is CASSRDLNTEAFF.

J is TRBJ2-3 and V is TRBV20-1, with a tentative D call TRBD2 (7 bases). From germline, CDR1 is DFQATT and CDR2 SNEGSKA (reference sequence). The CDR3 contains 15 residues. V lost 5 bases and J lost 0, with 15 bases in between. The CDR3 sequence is CSAGGALTSTDTQYF. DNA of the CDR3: TGCAGTGCTGGGGGGGCCCTTACTAGCACAGATACGCAGTATTTT.

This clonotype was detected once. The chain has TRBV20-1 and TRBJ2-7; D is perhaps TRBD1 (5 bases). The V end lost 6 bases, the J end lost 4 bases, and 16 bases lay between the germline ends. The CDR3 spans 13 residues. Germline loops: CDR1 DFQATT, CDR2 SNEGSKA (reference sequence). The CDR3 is CSAPTQDKYEQYF. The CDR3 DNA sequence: TGCAGTGCCCCTACCCAGGACAAGTACGAGCAGTACTTC.

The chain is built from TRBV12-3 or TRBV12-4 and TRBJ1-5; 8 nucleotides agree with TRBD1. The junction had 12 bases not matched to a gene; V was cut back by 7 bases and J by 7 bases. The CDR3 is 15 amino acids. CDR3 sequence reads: CASTLGQGIGQPQHF. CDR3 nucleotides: TGTGCCAGCACCCTCGGACAGGGTATCGGGCAGCCCCAGCATTTT.

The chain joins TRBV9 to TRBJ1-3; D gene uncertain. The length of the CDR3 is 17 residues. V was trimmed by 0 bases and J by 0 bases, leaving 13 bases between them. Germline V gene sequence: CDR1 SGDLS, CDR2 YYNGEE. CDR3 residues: CASSVEEGFHSGNTIYF. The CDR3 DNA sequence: TGTGCCAGCAGCGTAGAGGAGGGTTTCCACTCTGGAAACACCATATATTTT.

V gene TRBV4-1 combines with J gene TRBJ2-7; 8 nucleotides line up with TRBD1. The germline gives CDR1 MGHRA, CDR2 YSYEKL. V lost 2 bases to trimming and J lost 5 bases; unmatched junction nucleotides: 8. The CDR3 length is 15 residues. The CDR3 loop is CASSQPGQGLDEQYF. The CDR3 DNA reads TGCGCCAGCAGCCAACCCGGACAGGGTTTGGACGAGCAGTACTTC.

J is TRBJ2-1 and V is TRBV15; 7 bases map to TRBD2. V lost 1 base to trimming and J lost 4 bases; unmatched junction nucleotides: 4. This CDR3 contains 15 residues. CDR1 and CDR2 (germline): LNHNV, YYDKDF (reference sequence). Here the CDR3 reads CATSRAGGSYNEQFF. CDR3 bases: TGTGCCACCAGCAGAGCCGGGGGGTCTTACAATGAGCAGTTCTTC.

In DNA form, the CDR3 reads TGTGCCTGGAGTGTAGCCAGGGGAAGAGAACAGCCCCAGCATTTT. Its translation: CAWSVARGREQPQHF. The genes are TRBV30 and TRBJ1-5, with D perhaps TRBD1 (6 bases). Germline-derived CDR1 and CDR2 are GTSNPN and SVGIG (reference sequence). The V gene lost 0 bases and the J gene lost 7 bases, with 16 bases spanning the gap. The CDR3 runs 15 residues.

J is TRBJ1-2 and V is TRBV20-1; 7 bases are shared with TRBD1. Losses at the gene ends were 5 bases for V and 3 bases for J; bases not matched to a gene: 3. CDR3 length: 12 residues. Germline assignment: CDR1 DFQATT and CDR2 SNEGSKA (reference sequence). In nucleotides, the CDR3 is TGCAGTGCTCTGGACAGGCACTATGGCTACACCTTC. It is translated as CSALDRHYGYTF.

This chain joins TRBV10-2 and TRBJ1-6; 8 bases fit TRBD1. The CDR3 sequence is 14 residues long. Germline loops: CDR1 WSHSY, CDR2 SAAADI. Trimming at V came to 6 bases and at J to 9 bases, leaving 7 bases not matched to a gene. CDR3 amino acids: CASRPGTGTSPLHF. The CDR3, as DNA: TGCGCCAGCAGACCCGGGACAGGTACTTCACCCCTCCACTTT.

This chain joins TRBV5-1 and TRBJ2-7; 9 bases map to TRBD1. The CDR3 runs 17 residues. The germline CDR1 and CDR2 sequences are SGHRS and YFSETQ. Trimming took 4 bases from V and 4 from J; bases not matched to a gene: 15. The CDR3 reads CASSLQTGTGRSYEQYF. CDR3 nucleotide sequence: TGCGCCAGCAGCCTTCAAACCGGGACAGGGAGGTCGTACGAGCAGTACTTC.

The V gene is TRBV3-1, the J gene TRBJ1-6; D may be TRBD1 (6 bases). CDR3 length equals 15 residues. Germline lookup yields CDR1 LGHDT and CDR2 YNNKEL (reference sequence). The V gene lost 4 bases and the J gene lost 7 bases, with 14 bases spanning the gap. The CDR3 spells CASSLSGVQNSPLHF. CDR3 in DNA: TGTGCCAGCAGCCTATCAGGGGTTCAGAATTCACCCCTCCACTTT.

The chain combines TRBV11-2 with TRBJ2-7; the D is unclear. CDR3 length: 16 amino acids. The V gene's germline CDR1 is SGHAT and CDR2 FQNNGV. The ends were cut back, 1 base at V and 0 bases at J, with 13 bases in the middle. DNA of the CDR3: TGTGCCAGCAGCTTAGTGGGCAGCAAGAGCTCCTACGAGCAGTACTTC. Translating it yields CASSLVGSKSSYEQYF.

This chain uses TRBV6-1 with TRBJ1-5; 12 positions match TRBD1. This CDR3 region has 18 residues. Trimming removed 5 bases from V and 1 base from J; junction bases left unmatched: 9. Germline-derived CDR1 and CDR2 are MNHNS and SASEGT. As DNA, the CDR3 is TGTGCCAGCAGTCCATCCGGGACAGGGGGCTTAAGCAATCAGCCCCAGCATTTT. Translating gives CASSPSGTGGLSNQPQHF.

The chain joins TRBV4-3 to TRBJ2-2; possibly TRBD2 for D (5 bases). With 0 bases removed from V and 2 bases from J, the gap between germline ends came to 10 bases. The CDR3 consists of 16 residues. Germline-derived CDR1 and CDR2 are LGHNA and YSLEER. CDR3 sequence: CASSQDLTGNTGELFF. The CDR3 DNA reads TGCGCCAGCAGCCAAGATCTCACGGGAAACACCGGGGAGCTGTTTTTT.

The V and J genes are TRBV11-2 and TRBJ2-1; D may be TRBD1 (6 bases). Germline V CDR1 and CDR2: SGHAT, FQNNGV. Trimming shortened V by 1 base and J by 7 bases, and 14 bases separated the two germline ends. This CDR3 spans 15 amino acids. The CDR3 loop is CASSLVFGQGNEQFF. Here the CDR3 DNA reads TGTGCCAGCAGCTTAGTATTCGGTCAGGGGAATGAGCAGTTCTTC.

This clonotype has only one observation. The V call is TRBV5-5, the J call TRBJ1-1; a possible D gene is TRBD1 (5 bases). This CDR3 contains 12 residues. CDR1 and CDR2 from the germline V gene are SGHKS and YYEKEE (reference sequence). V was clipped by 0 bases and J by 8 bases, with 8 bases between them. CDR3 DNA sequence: TGTGCCAGCAGCTTGGAGACAGCCGAAGCTTTCTTT. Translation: CASSLETAEAFF.

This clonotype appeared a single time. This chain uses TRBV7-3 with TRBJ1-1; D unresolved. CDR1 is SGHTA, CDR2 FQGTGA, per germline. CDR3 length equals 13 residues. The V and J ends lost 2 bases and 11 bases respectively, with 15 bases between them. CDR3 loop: CASSLGRGWDAFF. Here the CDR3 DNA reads TGTGCCAGCAGCTTAGGAAGAGGCTGGGATGCTTTCTTT. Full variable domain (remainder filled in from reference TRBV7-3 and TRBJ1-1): GAGVSQTPSNKVTEKGKYVELRCDPISGHTALYWYRQSLGQGPEFLIYFQGTGAADDSGLPNDRFFAVRPEGSVSTLKIQRTERGDSAVYLCASSLGRGWDAFFGQGTRLTVV.

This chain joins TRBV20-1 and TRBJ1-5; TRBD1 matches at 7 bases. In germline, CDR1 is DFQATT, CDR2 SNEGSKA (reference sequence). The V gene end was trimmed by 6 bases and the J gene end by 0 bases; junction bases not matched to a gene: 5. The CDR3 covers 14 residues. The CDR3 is CSALDRNSNQPQHF. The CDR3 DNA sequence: TGCAGTGCCCTGGACAGGAATAGCAATCAGCCCCAGCATTTT.

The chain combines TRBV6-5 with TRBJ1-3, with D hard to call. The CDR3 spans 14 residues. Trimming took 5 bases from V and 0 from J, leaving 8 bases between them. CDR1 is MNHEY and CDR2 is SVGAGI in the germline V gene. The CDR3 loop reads CASSVQFSGNTIYF. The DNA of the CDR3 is TGTGCCAGCAGTGTACAGTTCTCTGGAAACACCATATATTTT.

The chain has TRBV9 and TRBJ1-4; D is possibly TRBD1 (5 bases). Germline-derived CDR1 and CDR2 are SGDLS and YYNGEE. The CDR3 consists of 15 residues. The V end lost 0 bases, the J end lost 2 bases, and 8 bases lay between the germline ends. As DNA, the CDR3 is TGTGCCAGCAGCGTAGGCGAGGGGACTAATGAAAAACTGTTTTTT. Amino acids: CASSVGEGTNEKLFF.

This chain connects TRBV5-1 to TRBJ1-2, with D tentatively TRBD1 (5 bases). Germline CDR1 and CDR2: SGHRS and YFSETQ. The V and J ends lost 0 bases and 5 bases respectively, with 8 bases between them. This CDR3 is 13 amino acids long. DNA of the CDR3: TGCGCCAGCAGCTTGGAGGGGTATTATGGCTACACCTTC. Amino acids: CASSLEGYYGYTF. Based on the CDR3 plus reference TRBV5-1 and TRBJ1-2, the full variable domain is KAGVTQTPRYLIKTRGQQVTLSCSPISGHRSVSWYQQTPGQGLQFLFEYFSETQRNKGNFPGRFSGRQFSNSRSEMNVSTLELGDSALYLCASSLEGYYGYTFGSGTRLTVV.

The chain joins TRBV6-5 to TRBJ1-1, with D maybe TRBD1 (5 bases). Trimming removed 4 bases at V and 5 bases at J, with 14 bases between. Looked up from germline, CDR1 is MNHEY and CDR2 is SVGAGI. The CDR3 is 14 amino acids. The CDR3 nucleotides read TGTGCCAGCAGTTTCGGGACCGGGGTGACTGAAGCTTTCTTT. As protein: CASSFGTGVTEAFF.

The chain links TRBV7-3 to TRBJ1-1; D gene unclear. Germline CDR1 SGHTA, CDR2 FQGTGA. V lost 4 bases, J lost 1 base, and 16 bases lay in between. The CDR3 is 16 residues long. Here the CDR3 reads CASSSYTRPSNTEAFF. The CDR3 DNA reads TGTGCCAGCAGCTCCTATACGCGCCCTTCGAACACTGAAGCTTTCTTT.

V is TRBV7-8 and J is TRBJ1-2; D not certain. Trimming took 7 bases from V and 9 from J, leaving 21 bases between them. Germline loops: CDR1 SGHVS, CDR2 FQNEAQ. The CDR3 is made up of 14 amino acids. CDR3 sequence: CASTPLGGTFRYTF. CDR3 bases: TGTGCCAGCACCCCATTGGGCGGTACTTTCCGCTACACCTTC. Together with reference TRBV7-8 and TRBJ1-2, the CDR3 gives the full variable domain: GAGVSQSPRYKVAKRGQDVALRCDPISGHVSLFWYQQALGQGPEFLTYFQNEAQLDKSGLPSDRFFAERPEGSVSTLKIQRTQQEDSAVYLCASTPLGGTFRYTFGSGTRLTVV.

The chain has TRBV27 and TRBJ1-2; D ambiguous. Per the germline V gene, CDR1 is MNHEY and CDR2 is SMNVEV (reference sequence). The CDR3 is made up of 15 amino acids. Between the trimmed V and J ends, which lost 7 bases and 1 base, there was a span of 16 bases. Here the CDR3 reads CASTRGSGFNYGYTF. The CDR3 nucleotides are TGTGCCAGCACACGAGGTTCAGGATTTAACTATGGCTACACCTTC.

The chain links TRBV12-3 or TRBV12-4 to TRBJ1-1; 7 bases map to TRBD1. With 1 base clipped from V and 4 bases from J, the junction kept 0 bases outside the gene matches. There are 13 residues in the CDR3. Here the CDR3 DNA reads TGTGCCAGCAGTTTAGGGGACAGCACTGAAGCTTTCTTT. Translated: CASSLGDSTEAFF.

The CDR3, as DNA: TGTGCCAGCAGCTCCTGGACAGGGGATAATTCACCCCTCCACTTT. Its protein product is CASSSWTGDNSPLHF. The rearrangement links TRBV7-2 to TRBJ1-6; 9 bases line up with TRBD1. The germline V gene encodes CDR1 SGHTA and CDR2 FQGNSA. The CDR3 extends over 15 amino acids. V was pared by 4 bases and J by 5 bases, with 3 bases of the junction left unmatched.

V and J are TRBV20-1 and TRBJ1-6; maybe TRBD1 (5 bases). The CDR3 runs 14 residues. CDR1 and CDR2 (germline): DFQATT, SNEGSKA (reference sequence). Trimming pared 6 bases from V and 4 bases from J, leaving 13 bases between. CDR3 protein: CSAIHGGYNSPLHF. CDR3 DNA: TGCAGTGCCATCCATGGGGGGTATAATTCACCCCTCCACTTT.